The sequence of this TCR beta chain was determined in a study of T cells in tumors after PD-1 blockade. Notes on the study in general: Blood contained about 44% of the tumor's TCR clonotypes.

In germline, CDR1 is KGHSH, CDR2 LQKENI. With 3 bases removed from V and 7 bases from J, the gap between germline ends came to 6 bases. The length of the CDR3 is 12 residues. Libraries were prepared by immunoSEQ multiplex PCR; TCRdb keeps only in-frame clonotypes and omits some of them. Of tens of thousands of clones in the sample, roughly 73% are singletons; the top ten hold approximately 15%. Concerning this clone itself: The target antigen is unknown.

This specimen was PBMCs, taken before anti-PD-1 treatment. This clonotype was obtained from a human donor with basal cell carcinoma. J is TRBJ1-4 and V is TRBV18; D gene uncertain. This chain's CDR3 is CASSPQSEKLFF. The DNA of the CDR3 is TGTGCCAGCTCACCTCAAAGTGAAAAACTGTTTTTT. The full variable domain, with the rest looked up from reference TRBV18 and TRBJ1-4, is NAGVMQNPRHLVRRRGQEARLRCSPMKGHSHVYWYRQLPEEGLKFMVYLQKENIIDESGMPKERFSAEFPKEGPSILRIQQVVRGDSAAYFCASSPQSEKLFFGSGTQLSVL.